This T cell receptor beta chain is drawn from a study of shared clonotypes between healthy human individuals. The CDR3 has 15 amino acids. The V and J ends lost 1 base and 4 bases respectively, with 14 bases between them. The germline V gene encodes CDR1 MDHEN and CDR2 SYDVKM. Here immunoSEQ multiplex PCR was the method, and the copy in TCRdb shows in-frame clones only, minus some. Of about a million clones in the sample, 70% to 85% were seen once. This TCR was recovered from a man aged 18 to 35 in good health. Some clones in this sample may be carry-over from other donors' samples. This rearrangement joins TRBV28 to TRBJ2-7, with D possibly being TRBD1 (5 bases). Material for sequencing was memory CD4+ T cells from PBMCs. Subset reported: CD45RA-negative fraction. The chain's CDR3 is CASSLSAGQGYEQYF. The CDR3 coding sequence is TGTGCCAGCAGTTTATCGGCCGGACAAGGTTACGAGCAGTACTTC.